The 17 T cell receptor beta chains presented below share a single source sample, sequenced in a study of T cell responses to AZD1222 COVID-19 vaccine. Using immunoSEQ multiplex PCR, the repertoire was profiled, and TCRdb retains in-frame clones only, with some absent. The data hold tens of thousands of clones, with roughly nine tenths observed a single time. This specimen was peripheral blood, taken 28 days after the second AZD1222 dose. The source of these receptors is an adult who received the AZD1222 COVID-19 vaccine.

The rearrangement uses TRBV3-1 (or the pseudogene TRBV3-2) and TRBJ1-2; the D is unclear. This CDR3 region has 14 residues. Germline V gene data show CDR1 as LGHDT and CDR2 as YNNKEL (reference sequence). V was pared by 4 bases and J by 3 bases, with 12 bases between. CDR3 amino acids: CASSLTLGDYGYTF. CDR3 coding DNA: TGTGCCAGCAGCCTCACCTTAGGTGACTATGGCTACACCTTC.

This rearrangement joins TRBV20-1 to TRBJ1-4; 8 bases fit TRBD1. This CDR3 contains 11 residues. The trim removed 4 bases at V and 17 bases at J, leaving 9 bases unmatched. CDR1 and CDR2 from the germline V gene are DFQATT and SNEGSKA (reference sequence). The CDR3 loop is CSATGGRVNFF. The CDR3 DNA follows: TGCAGTGCTACAGGGGGCAGGGTTAACTTTTTT.

V usage is TRBV4-1 and J usage is TRBJ1-2; D not certain. Trimming stripped 0 bases from V and 4 bases from J, with 0 bases between. This CDR3 comprises 11 residues. Germline lookup yields CDR1 MGHRA and CDR2 YSYEKL. CDR3 region: CASSQDYGYTF. For the CDR3, the DNA is TGCGCCAGCAGCCAAGACTATGGCTACACCTTC.

The V call is TRBV4-1, the J call TRBJ2-3; 10 nucleotides agree with TRBD2. Germline V gene sequence: CDR1 MGHRA, CDR2 YSYEKL. This CDR3 comprises 19 residues. V lost 0 bases to trimming and J lost 0 bases; unmatched junction nucleotides: 9. CDR3 amino acids: CASSQDVIAGGDSTDTQYF. CDR3 nucleotides: TGCGCCAGCAGCCAAGACGTAATAGCGGGGGGCGATAGCACAGATACGCAGTATTTT.

The gene calls are TRBV4-3 and TRBJ2-5, with D unresolved. The ends were cut back, 3 bases at V and 5 bases at J, with 10 bases in the middle. This CDR3 spans 13 amino acids. The V gene's germline CDR1 is LGHNA and CDR2 YSLEER. The CDR3 DNA sequence: TGCGCCAGCAGCCACTACGACCGGGAGACCCAGTACTTC. This encodes CASSHYDRETQYF.

The chain couples TRBV4-1 to TRBJ2-3, with D possibly being TRBD1 or TRBD2 (5 bases each). CDR1 and CDR2 from the germline V gene are MGHRA and YSYEKL. The CDR3 is 13 amino acids. V was clipped by 3 bases and J by 6 bases, with 10 bases between them. The CDR3 nucleotides read TGCGCCAGCAGCCAGGGGGTCCCTGATACGCAGTATTTT. As protein: CASSQGVPDTQYF.

The J gene is TRBJ2-3, the V gene TRBV3-1 (or the pseudogene TRBV3-2); D gene uncertain. Germline V gene lookup returns CDR1 LGHDT and CDR2 YNNKEL (reference sequence). The CDR3 contains 12 residues. V gave up 4 bases and J gave up 6 bases, with 8 bases separating them. The CDR3 spells CASSPTLDTQYF. The CDR3 bases are TGTGCCAGCAGCCCAACGTTGGATACGCAGTATTTT.

As regards this clone: Germline and junction disagree at one end, which may indicate a read error. The chain is built from TRBV4-1 and TRBJ1-1; D is ambiguous. Germline-derived CDR1 and CDR2 are MGHRA and YSYEKL. This CDR3 contains 15 residues. CDR3 DNA: TGCGCCAGCAGCCAACCATTAACTAAGAACGCTGAAGCTTTCTTT. This gives the protein CASSQPLTKNAEAFF.

This chain joins TRBV11-1 and TRBJ1-1; D unclear. The V gene lost 6 bases and the J gene lost 3 bases, with 14 bases spanning the gap. The germline V gene has CDR1 SGHAT and CDR2 FQDESV (reference sequence). The CDR3 covers 14 residues. This chain's CDR3 is CASRPTGGDTEAFF. CDR3 nucleotides: TGTGCCAGCAGGCCTACCGGCGGGGACACTGAAGCTTTCTTT. The variable domain in full, completed from reference TRBV11-1 and TRBJ1-1, reads EAEVAQSPRYKITEKSQAVAFWCDPISGHATLYWYRQILGQGPELLVQFQDESVVDDSQLPKDRFSAERLKGVDSTLKIQPAELGDSAMYLCASRPTGGDTEAFFGQGTRLTVV.

The rearrangement links TRBV5-5 to TRBJ2-1; D unresolved. This CDR3 spans 14 amino acids. V was trimmed by 7 bases and J by 4 bases, leaving 15 bases between them. Germline values: CDR1 SGHKS, CDR2 YYEKEE (reference sequence). The CDR3 sequence: CASEAPEKYNEQFF. In DNA form, the CDR3 reads TGTGCCAGCGAAGCTCCTGAGAAATACAATGAGCAGTTCTTC.

The genes are TRBV30 and TRBJ2-3, with 13 bases that match TRBD2. The CDR3 totals 17 residues. In germline, CDR1 is GTSNPN, CDR2 SVGIG (reference sequence). After removal of 3 bases from V and 4 bases from J, the junction contained 10 bases not matched to a gene. The CDR3 coding sequence is TGTGCCTGGAGGCGAGAAAGGACTAGCGGGGGATCAGATACGCAGTATTTT. Its translation: CAWRRERTSGGSDTQYF.

The rearrangement links TRBV19 to TRBJ1-4, with D unresolved. V shed 1 base and J shed 11 bases, with 14 bases lying between them. This CDR3 contains 14 residues. CDR1 is LNHDA, CDR2 SQIVND, per germline (reference sequence). CDR3 coding DNA: TGTGCCAGTAGTATAGGAGAGGTTTTTGGGAAACTGTTTTTT. Translated, it gives CASSIGEVFGKLFF.

The V and J genes are TRBV3-1 (or the pseudogene TRBV3-2) and TRBJ2-2; D remains unclear. Germline V gene lookup returns CDR1 LGHDT and CDR2 YNNKEL (reference sequence). V was pared by 8 bases and J by 1 base, with 11 bases between. This CDR3 has 14 amino acids. The CDR3 protein is CASSGPGNTGELFF. CDR3 bases: TGTGCCAGCTCGGGTCCCGGGAACACCGGGGAGCTGTTTTTT.

The V and J genes are TRBV6-4 and TRBJ2-2; maybe TRBD1 (5 bases). V was clipped by 3 bases and J by 2 bases, with 13 bases between them. The CDR3 is 16 amino acids. Germline V gene sequence: CDR1 MRHNA, CDR2 SNTAGT. The CDR3 protein is CASSDGVGQNTGELFF. The CDR3 DNA sequence: TGTGCCAGCAGTGATGGGGTAGGACAAAACACCGGGGAGCTGTTTTTT.

The chain employs TRBV29-1 and TRBJ1-1; D may be TRBD1 (5 bases). The CDR3 consists of 13 residues. Between the trimmed V and J ends, which lost 6 bases and 0 bases, there was a span of 11 bases. Germline V gives CDR1 SQVTM, CDR2 ANQGSEA. CDR3 region: CSVGGTMNTEAFF. The CDR3 bases are TGCAGCGTCGGAGGGACTATGAACACTGAAGCTTTCTTT.

The chain combines TRBV20-1 with TRBJ2-1, with 10 positions matching TRBD2. Looked up from germline, CDR1 is DFQATT and CDR2 is SNEGSKA (reference sequence). The CDR3 contains 17 residues. Trimming at V came to 3 bases and at J to 2 bases, leaving 10 bases not matched to a gene. The CDR3 DNA follows: TGCAGTGCTAGTAGTGGACTAGCGGCAACAACCTACAATGAGCAGTTCTTC. Its translation is CSASSGLAATTYNEQFF.

This chain links TRBV25-1 with TRBJ1-1; D is uncertain. This CDR3 spans 14 amino acids. The V end lost 0 bases, the J end lost 4 bases, and 9 bases lay between the germline ends. Germline loops: CDR1 MGHDK, CDR2 SYGVNS. The CDR3 loop is CASSEYGRATEAFF. CDR3 DNA: TGTGCCAGCAGTGAATATGGGAGGGCCACTGAAGCTTTCTTT.